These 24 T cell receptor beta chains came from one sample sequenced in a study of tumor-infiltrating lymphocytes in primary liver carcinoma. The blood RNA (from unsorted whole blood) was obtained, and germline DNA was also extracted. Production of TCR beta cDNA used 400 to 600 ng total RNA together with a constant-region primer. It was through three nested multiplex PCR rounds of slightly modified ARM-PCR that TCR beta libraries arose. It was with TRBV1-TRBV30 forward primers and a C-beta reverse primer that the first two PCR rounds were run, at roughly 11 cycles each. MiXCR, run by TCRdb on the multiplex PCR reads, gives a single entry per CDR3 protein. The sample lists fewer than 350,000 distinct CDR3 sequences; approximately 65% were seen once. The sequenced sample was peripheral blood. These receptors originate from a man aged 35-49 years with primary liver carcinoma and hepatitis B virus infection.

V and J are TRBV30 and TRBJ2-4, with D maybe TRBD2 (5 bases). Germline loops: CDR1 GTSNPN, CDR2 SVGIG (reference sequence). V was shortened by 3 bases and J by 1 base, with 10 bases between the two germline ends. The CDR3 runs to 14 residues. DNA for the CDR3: TGTGCCTGGAGGCCCCCGGGGGCCAAAAACATTCAGTACTTC. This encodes CAWRPPGAKNIQYF.

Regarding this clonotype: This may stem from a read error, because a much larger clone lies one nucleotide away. The CDR3 DNA follows: TGTGCCAGCAGCCAAGAAGGTGGGGATGTAGTGAACTATAACTATGGCTACACCTTC. Its translation is CASSQEGGDVVNYNYGYTF. The gene calls are TRBV4-2 and TRBJ1-2, with unresolved D. The CDR3 consists of 19 residues. The germline V gene encodes CDR1 LGHNA and CDR2 YNFKEQ. The V end was cut by 0 bases, the J end by 1 base, with 21 bases between.

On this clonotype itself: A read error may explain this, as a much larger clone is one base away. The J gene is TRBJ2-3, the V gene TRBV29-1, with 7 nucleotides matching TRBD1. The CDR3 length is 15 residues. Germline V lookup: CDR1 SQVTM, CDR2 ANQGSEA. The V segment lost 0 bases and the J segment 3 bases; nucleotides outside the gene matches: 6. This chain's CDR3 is CSVEDTDRVTDTQYF. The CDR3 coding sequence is TGCAGCGTTGAAGATACCGACAGGGTGACAGATACGCAGTATTTT.

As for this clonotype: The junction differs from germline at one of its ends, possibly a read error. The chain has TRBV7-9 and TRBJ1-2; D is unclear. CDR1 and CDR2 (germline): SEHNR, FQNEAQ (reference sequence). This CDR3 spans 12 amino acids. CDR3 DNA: TGTGTCAGCAGCTTAGAAGGGTGGGGCTACACCTTC. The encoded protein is CVSSLEGWGYTF.

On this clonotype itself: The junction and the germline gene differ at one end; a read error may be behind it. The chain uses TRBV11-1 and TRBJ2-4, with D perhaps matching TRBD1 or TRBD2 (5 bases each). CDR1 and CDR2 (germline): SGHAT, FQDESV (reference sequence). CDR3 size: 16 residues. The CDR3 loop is CASSLRMGPAKKIQYF. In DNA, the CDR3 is TGTGCCAGCAGCTTAAGAATGGGACCAGCCAAAAAGATTCAGTACTTC. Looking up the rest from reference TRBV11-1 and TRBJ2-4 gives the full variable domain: EAEVAQSPRYKITEKSQAVAFWCDPISGHATLYWYRQILGQGPELLVQFQDESVVDDSQLPKDRFSAERLKGVDSTLKIQPAELGDSAMYLCASSLRMGPAKKIQYFGAGTRLSVL.

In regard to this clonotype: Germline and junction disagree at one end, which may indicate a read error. CDR3 sequence (DNA): TGTGCCAGCAGCATCCAACAGGGAGTTGAGCAGTTCTTT. Translation: CASSIQQGVEQFF. This chain links TRBV11-2 with TRBJ2-1; D perhaps matches TRBD1 (6 bases). CDR1 and CDR2 from the germline V gene are SGHAT and FQNNGV. The CDR3 length is 13 residues.

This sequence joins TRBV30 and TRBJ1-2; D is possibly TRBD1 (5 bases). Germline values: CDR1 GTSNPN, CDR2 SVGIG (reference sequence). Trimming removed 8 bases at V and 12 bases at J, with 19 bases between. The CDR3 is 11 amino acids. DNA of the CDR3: TGTGCCCGAGGACACCCCAGAGGCCACACCTTC. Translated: CARGHPRGHTF.

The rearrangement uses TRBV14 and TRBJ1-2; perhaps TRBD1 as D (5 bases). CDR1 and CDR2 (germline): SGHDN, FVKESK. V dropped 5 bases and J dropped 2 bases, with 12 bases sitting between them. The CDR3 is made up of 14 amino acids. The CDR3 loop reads CASSNRQINYGYTF. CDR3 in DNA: TGTGCCAGCAGCAACCGACAGATCAACTATGGCTACACCTTC.

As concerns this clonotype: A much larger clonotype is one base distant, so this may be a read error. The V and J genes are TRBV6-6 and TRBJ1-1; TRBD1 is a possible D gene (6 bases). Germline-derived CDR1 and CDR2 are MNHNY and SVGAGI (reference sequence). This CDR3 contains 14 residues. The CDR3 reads CDSRLPGEEAEAFF. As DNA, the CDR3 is TGTGACAGCAGATTACCAGGGGAAGAGGCTGAAGCTTTCTTT.

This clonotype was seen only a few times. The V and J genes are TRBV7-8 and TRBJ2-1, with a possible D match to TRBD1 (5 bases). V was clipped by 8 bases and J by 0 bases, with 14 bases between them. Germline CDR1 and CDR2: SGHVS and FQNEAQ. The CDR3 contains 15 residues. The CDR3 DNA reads TGTGCCAGCGGGGCCTCTATTAGCTCCTACAATGAGCAGTTCTTC. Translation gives CASGASISSYNEQFF.

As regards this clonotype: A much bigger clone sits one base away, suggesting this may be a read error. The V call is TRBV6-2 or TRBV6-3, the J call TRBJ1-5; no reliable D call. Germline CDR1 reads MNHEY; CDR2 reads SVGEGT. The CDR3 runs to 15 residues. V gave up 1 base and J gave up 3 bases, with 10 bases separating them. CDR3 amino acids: CASSYLRVPNQPQHF. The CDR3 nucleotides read TGTGCCAGCAGTTACTTGAGGGTCCCCAATCAGCCCCAGCATTTT.

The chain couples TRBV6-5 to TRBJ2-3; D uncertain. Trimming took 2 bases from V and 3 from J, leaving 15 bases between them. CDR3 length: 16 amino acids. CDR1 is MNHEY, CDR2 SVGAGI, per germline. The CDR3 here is CASSYHPRSSTDTQYF. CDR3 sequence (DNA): TGTGCCAGCAGTTACCATCCGAGGAGTTCGACAGATACGCAGTATTTT.

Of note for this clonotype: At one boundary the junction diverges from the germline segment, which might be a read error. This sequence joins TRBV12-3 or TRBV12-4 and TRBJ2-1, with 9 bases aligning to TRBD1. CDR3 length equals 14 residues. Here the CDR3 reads CGSSKGQGYNEQFF. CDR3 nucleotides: TGTGGCAGCAGCAAGGGACAGGGCTACAATGAGCAGTTCTTC.

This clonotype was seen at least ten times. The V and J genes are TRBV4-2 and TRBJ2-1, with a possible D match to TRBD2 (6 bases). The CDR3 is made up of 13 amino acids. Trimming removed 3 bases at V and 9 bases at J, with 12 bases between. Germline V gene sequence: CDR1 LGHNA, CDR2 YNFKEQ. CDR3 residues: CASSQQQEGEQFF. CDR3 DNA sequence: TGTGCCAGCAGCCAGCAACAGGAGGGTGAGCAGTTCTTC.

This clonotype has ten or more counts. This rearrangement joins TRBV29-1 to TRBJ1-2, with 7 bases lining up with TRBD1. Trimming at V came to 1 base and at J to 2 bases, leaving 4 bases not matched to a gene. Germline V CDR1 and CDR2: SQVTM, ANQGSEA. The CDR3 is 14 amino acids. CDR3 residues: CSVEGDSGNYGYTF. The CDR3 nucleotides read TGCAGCGTTGAAGGGGACAGTGGGAACTATGGCTACACCTTC.

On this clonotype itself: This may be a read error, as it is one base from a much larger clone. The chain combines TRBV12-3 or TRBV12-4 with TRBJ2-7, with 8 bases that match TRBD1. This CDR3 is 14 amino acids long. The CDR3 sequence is CVSRFGTGPYEQYF. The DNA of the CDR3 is TGTGTCAGCAGGTTCGGGACAGGTCCCTACGAGCAGTACTTC.

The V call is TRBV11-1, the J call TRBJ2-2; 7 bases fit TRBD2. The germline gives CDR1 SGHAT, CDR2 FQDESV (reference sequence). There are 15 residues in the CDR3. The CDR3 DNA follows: TGTGTCGGCCGCGAGACGGGAGGGAACACCGGGGAGCTGTTTTTT. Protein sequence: CVGRETGGNTGELFF.

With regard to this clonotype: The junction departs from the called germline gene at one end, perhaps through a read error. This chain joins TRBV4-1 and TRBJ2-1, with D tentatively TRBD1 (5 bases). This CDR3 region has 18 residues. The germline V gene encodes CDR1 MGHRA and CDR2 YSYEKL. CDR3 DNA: TGCGCCGGCAGCCAAGATGTAGTAGGGGCGAGCTCCTACAATGAGCAGTTCTTC. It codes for CAGSQDVVGASSYNEQFF.

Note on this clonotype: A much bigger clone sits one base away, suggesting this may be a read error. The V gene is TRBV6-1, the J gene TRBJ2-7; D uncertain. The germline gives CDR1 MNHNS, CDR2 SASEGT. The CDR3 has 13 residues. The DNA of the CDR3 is TGTGCCAGCAGTGCCTTTGCGACCTACGAGCAGCACTTC. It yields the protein CASSAFATYEQHF.

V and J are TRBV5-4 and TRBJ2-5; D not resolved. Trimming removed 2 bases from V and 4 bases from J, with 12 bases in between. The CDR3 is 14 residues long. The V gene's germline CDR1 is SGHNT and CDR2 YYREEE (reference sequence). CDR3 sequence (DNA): TGTGCCAGCAGCTTCATAGGTAGCCCAGAGACCCAGTACTTC. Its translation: CASSFIGSPETQYF.

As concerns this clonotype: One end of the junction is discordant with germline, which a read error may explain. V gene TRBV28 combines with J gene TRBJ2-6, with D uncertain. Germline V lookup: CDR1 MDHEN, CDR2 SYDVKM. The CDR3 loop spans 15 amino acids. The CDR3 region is CASTPPGSGVNVLTF. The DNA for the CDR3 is TGTGCCAGTACCCCCCCCGGCTCTGGGGTCAACGTCCTGACTTTC.

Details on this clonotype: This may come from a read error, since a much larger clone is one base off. The CDR3 loop reads CAISEFQGRAGANLLTF. Written as DNA, the CDR3 is TGTGCCATCAGTGAGTTTCAGGGACGGGCTGGGGCCAACCTCCTGACTTTC. V gene TRBV10-3 combines with J gene TRBJ2-6; tentatively, D is TRBD1 or TRBD2 (5 bases each). CDR1 and CDR2 (germline): ENHRY, SYGVKD. This CDR3 region has 17 residues.

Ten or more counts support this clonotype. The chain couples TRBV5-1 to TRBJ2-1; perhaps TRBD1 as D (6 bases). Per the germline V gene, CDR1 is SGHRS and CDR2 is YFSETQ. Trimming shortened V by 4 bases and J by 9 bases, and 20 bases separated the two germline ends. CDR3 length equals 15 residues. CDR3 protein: CASSQRPAGAGEQFF. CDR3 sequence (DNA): TGCGCCAGCAGCCAAAGACCGGCAGGGGCGGGTGAGCAGTTCTTC.

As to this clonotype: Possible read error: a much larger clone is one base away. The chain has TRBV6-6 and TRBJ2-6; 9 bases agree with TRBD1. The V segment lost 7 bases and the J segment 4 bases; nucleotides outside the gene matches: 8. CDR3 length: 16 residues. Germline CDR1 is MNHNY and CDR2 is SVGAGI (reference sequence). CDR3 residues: CASMKQGAHGANVLTF. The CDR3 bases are TGTGCCAGCATGAAACAGGGGGCGCACGGGGCCAACGTCCTGACTTTC.